The 18 T cell receptor beta chains presented below share a single source sample, sequenced in a study of blood T cell repertoires in COVID-19. Method: immunoSEQ multiplex PCR; TCRdb's copy keeps in-frame clones and lacks some. The sample includes some 270,000 clones, 75% to 85% of them seen just once. Sequenced: PBMCs or T cells enriched from blood (not recorded which). These receptors came from a woman aged 45-59 years with acute COVID-19.

The chain carries TRBV3-1 (or the pseudogene TRBV3-2) and TRBJ1-2, with D unclear. This CDR3 contains 17 residues. The ends were cut back, 4 bases at V and 5 bases at J, with 23 bases in the middle. Germline V gives CDR1 LGHDT, CDR2 YNNKEL (reference sequence). The chain's CDR3 is CASSLLRAGPTAYGYTF. The CDR3 DNA reads TGTGCCAGCAGCCTCCTCCGTGCAGGCCCGACCGCTTATGGCTACACCTTC.

The V and J genes are TRBV5-5 and TRBJ2-2; the match to TRBD1 covers 9 bases. With 0 bases clipped from V and 6 bases from J, the junction kept 6 bases outside the gene matches. There are 16 residues in the CDR3. CDR1 and CDR2 from the germline V gene are SGHKS and YYEKEE (reference sequence). The CDR3 sequence: CASSLAFTGGSGELFF. CDR3 bases: TGTGCCAGCAGCTTGGCATTTACAGGGGGCTCCGGGGAGCTGTTTTTT.

This clone was seen a few times. The chain carries TRBV6-5 and TRBJ2-7; TRBD1 agrees at 7 bases. There are 15 residues in the CDR3. CDR1 and CDR2 from the germline V gene are MNHEY and SVGAGI. Losses at the gene ends were 2 bases for V and 7 bases for J; bases not matched to a gene: 11. CDR3 region: CASSYTGDKSAEQYF. The CDR3 DNA is TGTGCCAGCAGTTACACAGGGGATAAATCGGCGGAGCAGTACTTC.

With respect to this clone: Within the sample, other DNA sequences also encode this same CDR3. The genes are TRBV30 and TRBJ1-5, with TRBD1 as a possible D gene (6 bases). This CDR3 region has 13 residues. Between the trimmed V and J ends, which lost 3 bases and 6 bases, there was a span of 12 bases. The germline V gene has CDR1 GTSNPN and CDR2 SVGIG (reference sequence). For the CDR3, the DNA is TGTGCCTGGAGCGGACAGCGCGGTCAGCCCCAGCATTTT. It is translated as CAWSGQRGQPQHF.

This chain joins TRBV7-6 and TRBJ2-7; tentatively, D is TRBD1 (5 bases). Trimming shortened V by 2 bases and J by 3 bases, and 11 bases separated the two germline ends. The CDR3 is 14 amino acids. The V gene's germline CDR1 is SGHVS and CDR2 FNYEAQ. CDR3 sequence: CASSLSWQGYEQYF. Written as DNA, the CDR3 is TGTGCCAGCAGCTTAAGTTGGCAGGGCTACGAGCAGTACTTC.

The V call is TRBV30, the J call TRBJ1-5; a possible D gene is TRBD1 (5 bases). This CDR3 is 14 amino acids long. Germline assignment: CDR1 GTSNPN and CDR2 SVGIG (reference sequence). V was pared by 2 bases and J by 6 bases, with 14 bases between. CDR3 DNA: TGTGCCTGGAGTAGCTCACAGGTCGGTCAGCCCCAGCATTTT. Its protein product is CAWSSSQVGQPQHF. The variable domain in full, with the rest retrieved from reference TRBV30 and TRBJ1-5, is SQTIHQWPATLVQPVGSPLSLECTVEGTSNPNLYWYRQAAGRGLQLLFYSVGIGQISSEVPQNLSASRPQDRQFILSSKKLLLSDSGFYLCAWSSSQVGQPQHFGDGTRLSIL.

This clone was seen once. The chain joins TRBV5-1 to TRBJ2-2, with 8 bases matching TRBD2. J lost 3 bases, V lost 6 bases, and 4 bases had no gene match. This CDR3 contains 14 residues. Per the germline V gene, CDR1 is SGHRS and CDR2 is YFSETQ. CDR3 in DNA: TGCGCCAGCACCCGGGAGGGGGACACCGGGGAGCTGTTTTTT. Protein sequence: CASTREGDTGELFF.

The gene calls are TRBV12-2 and TRBJ1-2; the table calls TRBD1, which could not be checked here. TRBV12-2 is recorded as a pseudogene. CDR3 length: 15 residues. CDR3 amino acids: CASRLEGQGVYGYTF. The CDR3 region has the DNA TGTGCAAGTCGCTTAGAAGGACAGGGTGTCTATGGCTACACCTTC.

The chain recombines TRBV28 with TRBJ1-1; D might be TRBD1 (5 bases). The V and J ends lost 4 bases and 0 bases respectively, with 15 bases between them. The CDR3 extends over 16 amino acids. CDR1 and CDR2 from the germline V gene are MDHEN and SYDVKM. In DNA form, the CDR3 reads TGTGCCAGCAGTTACGCGGGACCGATGATGAACACTGAAGCTTTCTTT. Amino acids: CASSYAGPMMNTEAFF.

The gene calls are TRBV19 and TRBJ1-5, with D possibly matching TRBD1 (5 bases). The CDR3 has 13 residues. Germline V gene data show CDR1 as LNHDA and CDR2 as SQIVND (reference sequence). V was pared by 1 base and J by 10 bases, with 11 bases between. The CDR3 here is CASSIGRGRPQHF. The CDR3 DNA reads as TGTGCCAGTAGTATAGGGAGGGGAAGACCCCAGCATTTT. The full variable domain, its missing parts supplied by reference TRBV19 and TRBJ1-5, is DGGITQSPKYLFRKEGQNVTLSCEQNLNHDAMYWYRQDPGQGLRLIYYSQIVNDFQKGDIAEGYSVSREKKESFPLTVTSAQKNPTAFYLCASSIGRGRPQHFGDGTRLSIL.

This chain links TRBV7-9 with TRBJ2-5, with TRBD1 matching 8 bases. This CDR3 has 17 residues. The V segment lost 2 bases and the J segment 5 bases; nucleotides outside the gene matches: 13. CDR1 is SEHNR and CDR2 is FQNEAQ in the germline V gene (reference sequence). The CDR3 loop is CASSLSARQGAGETQYF. CDR3 DNA sequence: TGTGCCAGCAGCTTATCTGCTCGGCAGGGGGCAGGGGAGACCCAGTACTTC.

The gene calls are TRBV12-3 or TRBV12-4 and TRBJ2-1; D call uncertain. The V gene lost 3 bases and the J gene lost 8 bases, with 5 bases spanning the gap. The CDR3 consists of 11 residues. The chain's CDR3 is CASSLVDEQFF. Here the CDR3 DNA reads TGTGCCAGCAGTTTGGTAGATGAGCAGTTCTTC.

In its sample, this clone was seen a few times. The V gene is TRBV19, the J gene TRBJ1-6; D gene ambiguous. The CDR3 is made up of 16 amino acids. From germline, CDR1 is LNHDA and CDR2 SQIVND (reference sequence). V was cut by 7 bases and J by 0 bases, with 13 bases left in between. CDR3 amino acids: CASKSGLSSYNSPLHF. The CDR3 DNA reads TGTGCCAGTAAATCGGGATTGAGCTCCTATAATTCACCCCTCCACTTT.

CDR3 sequence reads: CASSVGPQGAEAFF. Here the CDR3 DNA reads TGTGCCAGCAGCGTAGGACCCCAAGGGGCTGAAGCTTTCTTT. The chain recombines TRBV9 with TRBJ1-1, with a possible D match to TRBD1 (5 bases). Trimming left V 0 bases short and J 6 bases short, with 12 bases between. The CDR3 totals 14 residues. The germline gives CDR1 SGDLS, CDR2 YYNGEE. Based on the CDR3 plus reference TRBV9 and TRBJ1-1, the full variable domain is DSGVTQTPKHLITATGQRVTLRCSPRSGDLSVYWYQQSLDQGLQFLIQYYNGEERAKGNILERFSAQQFPDLHSELNLSSLELGDSALYFCASSVGPQGAEAFFGQGTRLTVV.

J is TRBJ2-1 and V is TRBV29-1, with D possibly being TRBD2 (6 bases). The CDR3 is 12 amino acids. The V and J ends lost 7 bases and 8 bases respectively, with 15 bases between them. Germline loops: CDR1 SQVTM, CDR2 ANQGSEA. The CDR3: CSAIMGTDEQFF. The CDR3 region has the DNA TGCAGCGCCATCATGGGGACTGATGAGCAGTTCTTC.

The chain uses TRBV19 and TRBJ1-2; 10 nucleotides match TRBD1. Germline CDR1 and CDR2: LNHDA and SQIVND (reference sequence). With V trimmed by 4 bases and J by 8 bases, 4 bases remained unmatched. The CDR3 is made up of 13 amino acids. CDR3 loop: CASSRQGASGYTF. CDR3 DNA: TGTGCCAGTAGTAGACAGGGGGCGTCGGGCTACACCTTC.

As for this clone: At one of its ends the junction is not consistent with the germline gene, which may arise from a read error. The J gene is TRBJ2-7, the V gene TRBV6-1; D is possibly TRBD1 (6 bases). This CDR3 is built from 15 residues. The germline V gene encodes CDR1 MNHNS and CDR2 SASEGT. In DNA, the CDR3 is TGTGCCAGCAGTGAAGCGGGGGCTATCTCGTACGGGCAGTACTTC. Translation gives CASSEAGAISYGQYF.

Regarding this clone: Other DNA sequences from this sample encode an identical CDR3 as well. This chain connects TRBV3-1 (or the pseudogene TRBV3-2) to TRBJ1-2; D is ambiguous. This CDR3 is 14 amino acids long. Germline CDR1 and CDR2: LGHDT and YNNKEL (reference sequence). Trimming pared 1 base from V and 2 bases from J, leaving 8 bases between. The chain's CDR3 is CASSQARGNYGYTF. The CDR3 DNA follows: TGTGCCAGCAGCCAAGCCCGGGGAAACTATGGCTACACCTTC.